One and the same sample provided the 27 T cell receptor beta chains below, sequenced in a study of beta chain features in type 1 diabetes. Since all of the isolated RNA was reverse transcribed, expressed TCRB transcripts were what got sequenced. The protocol was immunoSEQ multiplex PCR, while the TCRdb copy is restricted to in-frame clones and leaves out a portion. The table lists over 200,000 clones, roughly a tenth of them singletons. Study-wide results and limits: Type 1 diabetes patients had TCRB CDR3s that were shorter (moderately but significantly so) in all four CD4+ subsets.

Their antigens remain unidentified. Specimen: naive CD4+ T cells from blood. Receptor source: a man younger than 45 with type 1 diabetes.

The genes are TRBV19 and TRBJ2-3; 7 bases map to TRBD1. With 6 bases clipped from V and 1 base from J, the junction kept 7 bases outside the gene matches. Per the germline V gene, CDR1 is LNHDA and CDR2 is SQIVND (reference sequence). The length of the CDR3 is 15 residues. CDR3 nucleotide sequence: TGTGCCAGTAGCGGGACAGTCCAAGGCACAGATACGCAGTATTTT. Amino acids: CASSGTVQGTDTQYF.

The CDR3 region is CAWSGGGASTQYF. The CDR3 nucleotides read TGTGCCTGGAGTGGAGGGGGCGCGTCGACCCAGTACTTC. The chain combines TRBV30 with TRBJ2-5; 7 bases agree with TRBD1. CDR1 GTSNPN and CDR2 SVGIG come from the germline V gene (reference sequence). The CDR3 is 13 amino acids. The junction had 6 bases not matched to a gene; V was cut back by 1 base and J by 7 bases.

There are a few counts of this clone. The CDR3 loop reads CASRLTGTSGDQEFF. CDR3 DNA sequence: TGTGCCAGCAGGCTTACCGGGACTAGCGGGGATCAAGAGTTCTTC. The V gene is TRBV7-2, the J gene TRBJ2-1, with 13 bases identical to TRBD2. This CDR3 is 15 amino acids long. The germline CDR1 and CDR2 sequences are SGHTA and FQGNSA. J lost 14 bases, V lost 6 bases, and 13 bases had no gene match. Together with reference TRBV7-2 and TRBJ2-1, the CDR3 gives the full variable domain: GAGVSQSPSNKVTEKGKDVELRCDPISGHTALYWYRQSLGQGLEFLIYFQGNSAPDKSGLPSDRFSAERTGGSVSTLTIQRTQQEDSAVYLCASRLTGTSGDQEFFGPGTRLTVL.

The table lists this clone with a few counts. Other nucleotide sequences from this sample produce the same CDR3. Here the CDR3 DNA reads TGTGCCAGCCGAGACAGGGAGAGCTATGGCTACACCTTC. Protein product: CASRDRESYGYTF. This chain uses TRBV27 with TRBJ1-2; 7 bases match TRBD1. This CDR3 has 13 amino acids. The V segment lost 8 bases and the J segment 4 bases; nucleotides outside the gene matches: 7. The germline V gene encodes CDR1 MNHEY and CDR2 SMNVEV (reference sequence).

The rearrangement links TRBV11-2 to TRBJ1-1; D possibly corresponds to TRBD1 (5 bases). The ends were cut back, 7 bases at V and 11 bases at J, with 20 bases in the middle. The CDR3 sequence is 13 residues long. Germline V gives CDR1 SGHAT, CDR2 FQNNGV. The CDR3 DNA is TGTGCCAGCACAGTACGAGCAGGGTTGTCGGCTTTCTTT. This gives the protein CASTVRAGLSAFF. Supplemented by reference TRBV11-2 and TRBJ1-1, the full variable domain reads EAGVAQSPRYKIIEKRQSVAFWCNPISGHATLYWYQQILGQGPKLLIQFQNNGVVDDSQLPKDRFSAERLKGVDSTLKIQPAKLEDSAVYLCASTVRAGLSAFFGQGTRLTVV.

This clone has a handful of counts. The chain carries TRBV18 and TRBJ2-1; 8 bases are a match to TRBD1. CDR3 size: 16 residues. Per germline, CDR1 KGHSH and CDR2 LQKENI. The J segment lost 8 bases and the V segment lost 1 base, leaving 10 bases of the junction unmatched. CDR3 in amino acids: CASSPLGTGMSDEQFF. The DNA for the CDR3 is TGTGCCAGCTCACCACTCGGGACAGGTATGAGCGATGAGCAGTTCTTC.

This clone was seen a few times. The chain is built from TRBV7-9 and TRBJ1-1; the match to TRBD1 covers 8 bases. V lost 1 base to trimming and J lost 5 bases; unmatched junction nucleotides: 3. Germline V gene lookup returns CDR1 SEHNR and CDR2 FQNEAQ (reference sequence). This CDR3 has 14 amino acids. The CDR3 nucleotides are TGTGCCAGCAGCTTAGTTCGACAGGGGACTGAAGCTTTCTTT. Residues: CASSLVRQGTEAFF.

This clone was counted between two and nine times. The CDR3, as DNA: TGTGCCAGCAGCTTGGACCGGATCGGGATCCCTAGGAACACTGAAGCTTTCTTT. It specifies CASSLDRIGIPRNTEAFF. The chain is built from TRBV5-4 and TRBJ1-1; D gene ambiguous. The V end lost 0 bases, the J end lost 1 base, and 19 bases lay between the germline ends. The CDR3 is 18 amino acids. The germline V gene has CDR1 SGHNT and CDR2 YYREEE (reference sequence).

The chain links TRBV9 to TRBJ2-7; 8 positions match TRBD1. Germline CDR1 is SGDLS and CDR2 is YYNGEE. The CDR3 is made up of 13 amino acids. The V and J ends lost 4 bases and 4 bases, in that order; junction bases with no gene match: 4. CDR3 sequence reads: CASSLRQGYEQYF. CDR3 DNA: TGTGCCAGCAGCTTAAGACAGGGGTACGAGCAGTACTTC.

This clone has just a few counts. The J gene is TRBJ2-4, the V gene TRBV2, with TRBD1 identical over 8 bases. CDR1 and CDR2 from the germline V gene are SNHLY and FYNNEI. The length of the CDR3 is 13 residues. Trimming cost V 5 bases and J 6 bases; bases outside gene matches: 3. The CDR3 loop is CASSRQGTNIQYF. CDR3 coding DNA: TGTGCCAGCAGTCGACAGGGGACAAACATTCAGTACTTC.

This clone was observed a few times. The same CDR3 is also encoded by other DNA sequences in this sample. This chain connects TRBV9 to TRBJ2-3; D gene uncertain. The germline V gene has CDR1 SGDLS and CDR2 YYNGEE. The ends were cut back, 0 bases at V and 4 bases at J, with 3 bases in the middle. The CDR3 spans 12 residues. This CDR3 reads CASSVGADTQYF. CDR3 DNA: TGTGCCAGCAGCGTAGGAGCAGATACGCAGTATTTT.

The chain couples TRBV18 to TRBJ2-7; 8 nucleotides match TRBD1. The CDR3 loop spans 13 amino acids. J gave up 5 bases and V 5 bases, and 5 bases lay outside the gene matches. Germline V lookup: CDR1 KGHSH, CDR2 LQKENI. The CDR3 sequence: CASSADRGHEQYF. The CDR3 coding sequence is TGTGCCAGCTCAGCAGACAGGGGCCACGAGCAGTACTTC.

The chain uses TRBV10-3 and TRBJ2-1, with 10 nucleotides matching TRBD1. V dropped 6 bases and J dropped 10; count of bases not matched to a gene: 9. Germline CDR1 reads ENHRY; CDR2 reads SYGVKD. CDR3 length equals 14 residues. The CDR3 region has the DNA TGTGCCATCAGGGGAGGGGACAGGGGACAAGAGCAGTTCTTC. This codes for CAIRGGDRGQEQFF.

This clone was counted a few times. The rearrangement joins TRBV9 to TRBJ1-6, with TRBD1 as a possible D gene (6 bases). Germline values: CDR1 SGDLS, CDR2 YYNGEE. CDR3 length: 17 amino acids. V was pared by 0 bases and J by 2 bases, with 12 bases between. For the CDR3, the DNA is TGTGCCAGCAGCGTAGCAGGGGCGCAGACCTATAATTCACCCCTCCACTTT. It codes for CASSVAGAQTYNSPLHF.

This clone was detected a few times. V is TRBV15 and J is TRBJ2-4, with a possible D match to TRBD2 (6 bases). CDR1 is LNHNV, CDR2 YYDKDF, per germline (reference sequence). Trimming cost V 1 base and J 5 bases, with 9 bases left between them. The CDR3 covers 14 residues. CDR3 amino acids: CATSRGLAENIQYF. The CDR3 nucleotides are TGTGCCACCAGCAGAGGGTTAGCGGAAAACATTCAGTACTTC.

The chain couples TRBV6-5 to TRBJ2-1, with TRBD1 as a possible D gene (7 bases). This CDR3 comprises 13 residues. Germline V gene data show CDR1 as MNHEY and CDR2 as SVGAGI. V was shortened by 2 bases and J by 13 bases, with 15 bases between the two germline ends. CDR3 region: CASSYNQGGLQFF. The CDR3, as DNA: TGTGCCAGCAGTTACAACCAGGGGGGCCTACAGTTCTTC.

This chain joins TRBV4-1 and TRBJ2-3; D not resolved. This CDR3 is built from 16 residues. Germline V CDR1 and CDR2: MGHRA, YSYEKL. The ends were cut back, 0 bases at V and 9 bases at J, with 19 bases in the middle. The CDR3 here is CASSQDGGRPVRTQYF. The CDR3 region has the DNA TGCGCCAGCAGCCAAGATGGCGGCAGACCGGTTCGGACGCAGTATTTT.

V gene TRBV29-1 combines with J gene TRBJ2-2, with a possible D match to TRBD1 (6 bases). The V end was cut by 4 bases, the J end by 2 bases, with 11 bases between. The CDR3 covers 14 residues. Germline values: CDR1 SQVTM, CDR2 ANQGSEA. The CDR3 DNA reads TGCAGCGTTGGGGGGCAGGCCAACACCGGGGAGCTGTTTTTT. Protein product: CSVGGQANTGELFF.

V is TRBV29-1 and J is TRBJ1-2; 8 bases match TRBD1. V shed 5 bases, J shed 2 bases, and the junction held 7 bases outside the gene matches. Germline assignment: CDR1 SQVTM and CDR2 ANQGSEA. The CDR3 consists of 14 residues. The CDR3: CSVSGTGLNYGYTF. The CDR3 DNA is TGCAGCGTTTCCGGGACAGGTTTAAACTATGGCTACACCTTC.

The chain combines TRBV28 with TRBJ2-7, with 7 positions matching TRBD1. CDR3 length equals 15 residues. The ends lost 5 bases at V and 0 bases at J; junction bases unmatched: 7. The germline V gene has CDR1 MDHEN and CDR2 SYDVKM. CDR3 loop: CASSENRGYSYEQYF. CDR3 nucleotide sequence: TGTGCCAGCAGTGAGAACAGGGGCTACTCCTACGAGCAGTACTTC.

V usage is TRBV2 and J usage is TRBJ1-6; D may be TRBD1 (5 bases). CDR1 is SNHLY, CDR2 FYNNEI, per germline. Trimming removed 8 bases at V and 10 bases at J, with 12 bases between. CDR3 length: 12 amino acids. CDR3 nucleotides: TGTGCCAGCTGCGTACAGGAGTCACCCCTCCACTTT. This gives the protein CASCVQESPLHF.

On this clone itself: An end of the junction differs from the germline gene, which may be a read error. V usage is TRBV7-7 and J usage is TRBJ2-3; the D gene is possibly TRBD1 (6 bases). Germline-derived CDR1 and CDR2 are SSHAT and FNYEAQ (reference sequence). The CDR3 has 15 amino acids. CDR3 sequence: CASSSHRARTDTQYF. CDR3 DNA sequence: TGTGCTAGCAGCTCGCACAGGGCGCGCACAGATACGCAGTATTTT. Full variable domain (outside the CDR3, taken from reference TRBV7-7 and TRBJ2-3): GAGVSQSPRYKVTKRGQDVTLRCDPISSHATLYWYQQALGQGPEFLTYFNYEAQPDKSGLPSDRFSAERPEGSISTLTIQRTEQRDSAMYRCASSSHRARTDTQYFGPGTRLTVL.

This clone was recorded a few times. This chain connects TRBV18 to TRBJ2-7; D ambiguous. V lost 3 bases, J lost 2 bases, and 5 bases lay in between. Looked up from germline, CDR1 is KGHSH and CDR2 is LQKENI. The CDR3 contains 12 residues. CDR3 DNA sequence: TGTGCCAGCTCACCTTCAGCCTACGAGCAGTACTTC. Protein product: CASSPSAYEQYF.

The chain has TRBV7-2 and TRBJ2-5, with D hard to call. Per germline, CDR1 SGHTA and CDR2 FQGNSA. Trimming pared 2 bases from V and 2 bases from J, leaving 6 bases between. The CDR3 has 13 amino acids. The DNA for the CDR3 is TGTGCCAGCAGCTTATTACTACAAGAGACCCAGTACTTC. It specifies CASSLLLQETQYF.

The chain employs TRBV30 and TRBJ2-7; 7 nucleotides match TRBD1. There are 15 residues in the CDR3. Germline V gene lookup returns CDR1 GTSNPN and CDR2 SVGIG (reference sequence). With V trimmed by 2 bases and J by 7 bases, 14 bases remained unmatched. The CDR3 nucleotides are TGTGCCTGGAGTAAGATACCGGGACAGCCAGTAGAGCAGTACTTC. This translates into CAWSKIPGQPVEQYF.

This clone was counted only a few times. V usage is TRBV5-1 and J usage is TRBJ2-3; 10 bases align to TRBD2. The germline gives CDR1 SGHRS, CDR2 YFSETQ. CDR3 length: 14 residues. Unmatched junction bases numbered 4, after V lost 3 bases and J lost 6 bases. DNA of the CDR3: TGCGCCAGCAGCTCCGGGACTAGCGCGGATACGCAGTATTTT. The encoded protein is CASSSGTSADTQYF. Drawing the rest from reference TRBV5-1 and TRBJ2-3, the complete variable domain is KAGVTQTPRYLIKTRGQQVTLSCSPISGHRSVSWYQQTPGQGLQFLFEYFSETQRNKGNFPGRFSGRQFSNSRSEMNVSTLELGDSALYLCASSSGTSADTQYFGPGTRLTVL.

This clone was seen a few times. The chain recombines TRBV7-8 with TRBJ1-5; D ambiguous. CDR3 length: 15 amino acids. The germline V gene has CDR1 SGHVS and CDR2 FQNEAQ. V was pared by 5 bases and J by 1 base, with 12 bases between. CDR3 nucleotides: TGTGCCAGCAGCCACTCGCGGGAGAGCAATCAGCCCCAGCATTTT. Protein product: CASSHSRESNQPQHF.